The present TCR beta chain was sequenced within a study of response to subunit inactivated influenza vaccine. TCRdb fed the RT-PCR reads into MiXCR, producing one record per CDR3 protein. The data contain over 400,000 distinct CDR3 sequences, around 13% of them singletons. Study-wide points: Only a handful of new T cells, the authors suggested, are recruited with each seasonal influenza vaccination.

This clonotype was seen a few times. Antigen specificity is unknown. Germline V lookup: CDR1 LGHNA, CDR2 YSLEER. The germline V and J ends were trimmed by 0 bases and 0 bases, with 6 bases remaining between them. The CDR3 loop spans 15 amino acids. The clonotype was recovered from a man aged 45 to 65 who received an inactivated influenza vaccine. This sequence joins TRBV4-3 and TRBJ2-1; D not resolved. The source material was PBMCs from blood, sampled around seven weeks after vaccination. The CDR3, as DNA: TGCGCCAGCAGCCAAGATCTCATCTCCTACAATGAGCAGTTCTTC. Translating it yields CASSQDLISYNEQFF.